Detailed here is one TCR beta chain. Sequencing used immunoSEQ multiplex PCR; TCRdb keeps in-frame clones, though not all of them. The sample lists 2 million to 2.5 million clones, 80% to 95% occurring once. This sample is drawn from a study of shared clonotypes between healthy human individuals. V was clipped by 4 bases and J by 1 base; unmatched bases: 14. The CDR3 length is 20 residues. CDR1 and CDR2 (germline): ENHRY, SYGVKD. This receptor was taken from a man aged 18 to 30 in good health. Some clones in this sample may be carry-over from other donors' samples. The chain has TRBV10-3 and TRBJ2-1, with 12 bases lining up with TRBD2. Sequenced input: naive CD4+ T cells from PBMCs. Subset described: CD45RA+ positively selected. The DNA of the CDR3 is TGTGCCATCAGTGGAAACCCCGCGACTAGCGGGAGTGGGTCCTACAATGAGCAGTTCTTC. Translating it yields CAISGNPATSGSGSYNEQFF.